The rows below give T cell receptor beta chains drawn from one sample of a study of blood T cell repertoires in COVID-19. This table comes from immunoSEQ multiplex PCR, and its TCRdb copy is limited to in-frame clones, with some not included. The table includes some 230,000 clones, approximately 85% detected once. Sample: peripheral blood. These receptors originate from a man aged 45-65 years who had recovered from COVID-19. CDR3s include the opening cysteine and the closing phenylalanine or tryptophan. The D gene is left open where the match is weak. Only some rows state a clone size, as once, few, many or a class for expanded clones.

TRBV11-2,TRBJ2-3,-,TRBD2,TGTGCCAGCAGCTTCGGACTAGCGGGAGGCACAGATACGCAGTATTTT,CASSFGLAGGTDTQYF
TRBV3-1/TRBV3-2,TRBJ1-4,-,-,TGTGCCAGCAGCCTGCGAAGCGGGGGTGAAAAACTGTTTTTT,CASSLRSGGEKLFF
TRBV5-5,TRBJ2-7,-,-,TGTGCCAGCAGCTTGGCCGGATTGCAGAGGGCTCCTAGCGAGCAGTACTTC,CASSLAGLQRAPSEQYF
TRBV5-5,TRBJ1-1,-,-,TGTGCCAGCAGCTTGGGCAGGGTTTTATATAGCACTGAAGCTTTCTTT,CASSLGRVLYSTEAFF
TRBV28,TRBJ2-1,-,-,TGTGCCAGCAGCCCTCCGGGGACACCCTCCTCCTACAATGAGCAGTTCTTC,CASSPPGTPSSYNEQFF
TRBV28,TRBJ2-5,-,TRBD2,TGTGCCAGCAGTTCTCGGGGAGGGCCACAGACCCAGTACTTC,CASSSRGGPQTQYF
TRBV5-1,TRBJ1-1,-,-,TGCGCCAGCAGCTTGGACAGGTCGGACACTGAAGCTTTCTTT,CASSLDRSDTEAFF
TRBV4-1,TRBJ2-7,-,-,TGCGCCAGCAGCCTCGGTGTTAGCAGCTCCTACGAGCAGTACTTC,CASSLGVSSSYEQYF
TRBV5-1,TRBJ2-1,-,TRBD2,TGCGCCAGCAGCTCCCTAGCGGGAGGAACCTACAATGAGCAGTTCTTC,CASSSLAGGTYNEQFF
TRBV28,TRBJ1-1,once,TRBD1,TGTGCCAGCAACCCAGAAAAGGGGGCTGTCACTGAAGCTTTCTTT,CASNPEKGAVTEAFF
TRBV18,TRBJ2-2,-,-,TGTGCCAGCTCATCCCCGGACACGATCAATCCCGGGGAGCTGTTTTTT,CASSSPDTINPGELFF
TRBV6-2/TRBV6-3,TRBJ2-5,-,TRBD2,TGTGCCAGCAGTTACCGACTAGCAGACGGAGAGACCCAGTACTTC,CASSYRLADGETQYF
TRBV28,TRBJ1-2,-,TRBD1,TGTGCCAGCACCCTTGGAGGGACAGGGGGTTTTATCTATGGCTACACCTTC,CASTLGGTGGFIYGYTF
TRBV24-1,TRBJ1-1,-,-,TGTGCCACCAGTGATCACAGGGTGGGCACTGAAGCTTTCTTT,CATSDHRVGTEAFF
TRBV19,TRBJ1-5,-,TRBD1,TGTGCCAGTAGTATAGGGACAGGGACGATCAATCAGCCCCAGCATTTT,CASSIGTGTINQPQHF
TRBV9,TRBJ2-7,-,TRBD2,TGTGCCAGCAGCACAAGCGGGAGCCGTAACTACGAGCAGTACTTC,CASSTSGSRNYEQYF
TRBV19,TRBJ1-5,once,TRBD1,TGTGCCAGTTCCCCGGGACAGGGGAGAACTCGCAATCAGCCCCAGCATTTT,CASSPGQGRTRNQPQHF
TRBV28,TRBJ1-3,-,-,TGTGCCAGCAGTAGAGTATTCTCTGGAAACACCATATATTTT,CASSRVFSGNTIYF
TRBV6-5,TRBJ1-4,-,-,TGTGCCAGCAGTTGGGGGAGGGAGGGCGAAAAACTGTTTTTT,CASSWGREGEKLFF
TRBV6-5,TRBJ1-5,-,-,TGTGCCAGCATGGAGGGGACTTTGGGCAATCAGCCCCAGCATTTT,CASMEGTLGNQPQHF
TRBV28,TRBJ2-4,-,-,TGTGCCAGCAGTCCCTCGACCGGGGGCAAAAACATTCAGTACTTC,CASSPSTGGKNIQYF
TRBV27,TRBJ1-4,-,-,TGTGCCAGCAGCCCAAGGGGCGCCGGTGAAAAACTGTTTTTT,CASSPRGAGEKLFF
TRBV24-1,TRBJ2-3,-,TRBD2,TGTGCCACCAGCACCCGCTCGGGACTAGCGGCCGAGGATACGCAGTATTTT,CATSTRSGLAAEDTQYF
TRBV2,TRBJ2-7,-,TRBD1,TGTGCCAGCAGTGCGGACAGGGGGCTCTACGAGCAGTACTTC,CASSADRGLYEQYF
TRBV30,TRBJ1-4,-,TRBD1,TGTGCCTGGAGACAAAAGGGGGCGGTTAATGAAAAACTGTTTTTT,CAWRQKGAVNEKLFF
TRBV2,TRBJ2-1,-,-,TGTGCCAGCAGGCAGGGTCGCGGGGCCGAAAATGAGCAGTTCTTC,CASRQGRGAENEQFF
TRBV9,TRBJ2-2,-,TRBD1,TGTGCCAGCAGCCCCGGACAGGGGGCGCGGACCGGGGAGCTGTTTTTT,CASSPGQGARTGELFF
TRBV28,TRBJ1-1,-,-,TGTGCCAGCAGTTTGTCCCAGGAAGCTTTCTTT,CASSLSQEAFF
TRBV27,TRBJ1-4,-,-,TGTGCCAGCAGTTTTAACAGGCCTAATGAAAAACTGTTTTTT,CASSFNRPNEKLFF
TRBV24-1,TRBJ2-1,-,-,TGTGCCACCAGTGACCTGCGTGCAGGGGGGAGTGAGCAGTTCTTC,CATSDLRAGGSEQFF
TRBV6-2/TRBV6-3,TRBJ2-3,-,TRBD2,TGTGCCAGCAGTTCCCCCGTTCCTCGACTAGCGGGAGACACAGATACGCAGTATTTT,CASSSPVPRLAGDTDTQYF
TRBV13,TRBJ2-5,-,-,TGTGCCAGCAGCCCTGACATAAACCAAGAGACCCAGTACTTC,CASSPDINQETQYF
TRBV30,TRBJ2-1,-,TRBD1,TGTGCCTGGGTGGACAGGGAGCCCTACAATGAGCAGTTCTTC,CAWVDREPYNEQFF
TRBV30,TRBJ2-1,-,TRBD2,TGTGCCTGGAGTCTAGCGGGAGGGCCTCCGCTCTTC,CAWSLAGGPPLF
TRBV29-1,TRBJ2-2,-,TRBD2,TGCAGCGTGACAAGGACTAGCGGTCAGGAGCTGTTTTTT,CSVTRTSGQELFF
TRBV3-1/TRBV3-2,TRBJ2-7,-,-,TGTGCCAGCAGCCCAAACACCGGAGGAAGCGAGCAGTACTTC,CASSPNTGGSEQYF
TRBV27,TRBJ2-7,-,TRBD2,TGTGCCAGCAGTTTATCGCTAGCGGGCTACACCTACGAGCAGTACTTC,CASSLSLAGYTYEQYF
TRBV3-1/TRBV3-2,TRBJ1-2,-,TRBD1,TGTGCCAGCAGTCGTTCCGGGACAGGTAATAACTATGGCTACACCTTC,CASSRSGTGNNYGYTF
TRBV28,TRBJ1-5,-,-,TGTGCCAGCAGGTTGGGGGGGGCAGGGAATCAGCCCCAGCATTTT,CASRLGGAGNQPQHF
TRBV5-8,TRBJ2-3,-,TRBD2,TGTGCCAGGGTCCGACTAGCGGGGACAGATACGCAGTATTTT,CARVRLAGTDTQYF
TRBV7-2,TRBJ1-4,-,-,TGTGCCAGCAGCTTAGTTTCGGGGTTTAATGAAAAACTGTTTTTT,CASSLVSGFNEKLFF